The clone carrying this TCR beta chain was counted a single time. The data were obtained in a study of blood T cell repertoires in COVID-19. Seattle enrolled patients during active infection and tracked them longitudinally. Using immunoSEQ multiplex PCR, the repertoire was profiled, and TCRdb retains in-frame clones only, with some absent. The sample lists a few hundred thousand clones; roughly 90% were seen once. V was shortened by 0 bases and J by 2 bases, with 10 bases between the two germline ends. CDR1 is SEHNR and CDR2 is FQNEAQ in the germline V gene (reference sequence). The CDR3 sequence is 15 residues long.

The sample comprised peripheral blood. V is TRBV7-9 and J is TRBJ1-2; D not resolved. This receptor was identified in a woman in her thirties with COVID-19, enrolled during active disease. Written as DNA, the CDR3 is TGTGCCAGCAGCTTAGCCGGACTGACGAACTATGGCTACACCTTC. This sequence encodes CASSLAGLTNYGYTF.